These 16 T cell receptor beta chains came from one sample sequenced in a study of T cell repertoires and HLA-DP antigens (dated by TCRdb to between 2018 and 2020). Their target antigens are unknown. Library preparation used the immunoSEQ multiplex PCR assay. TCRdb re-hosts the immuneACCESS table, in-frame sequences only. Its copies lack some clones; in the studies checked, an unresolved V gene accounts for under half of them, and the cause for the rest is not known. The sample includes about 73,000 clones, with about four fifths observed a single time. More than 1.5% of the sample is in the top ten clones. Sequencing used CD4+ T cells from PBMCs. The receptors were sampled from a man aged 60 to 69 in good health and CMV-seronegative.

This sequence joins TRBV6-5 and TRBJ2-7; 7 bases fit TRBD1. CDR1 and CDR2 from the germline V gene are MNHEY and SVGAGI. With 6 bases clipped from V and 3 bases from J, the junction kept 8 bases outside the gene matches. CDR3 length: 14 residues. CDR3 residues: CASSPDRDHYEQYV. The CDR3 DNA is TGTGCCAGCAGCCCCGACAGGGACCACTACGAGCAGTACGTC.

The chain couples TRBV30 to TRBJ2-2; TRBD2 aligns across 9 bases. V trimming: 4 bases; J trimming: 6 bases; junction bases outside the gene matches: 9. The CDR3 runs to 15 residues. The germline V gene encodes CDR1 GTSNPN and CDR2 SVGIG (reference sequence). The CDR3 sequence: CAWTQNRGGAGELFF. The CDR3 DNA is TGTGCCTGGACCCAGAACCGCGGGGGGGCCGGGGAGCTGTTTTTT. Drawing the rest from reference TRBV30 and TRBJ2-2, the complete variable domain is SQTIHQWPATLVQPVGSPLSLECTVEGTSNPNLYWYRQAAGRGLQLLFYSVGIGQISSEVPQNLSASRPQDRQFILSSKKLLLSDSGFYLCAWTQNRGGAGELFFGEGSRLTVL.

The genes are TRBV30 and TRBJ1-5; D uncertain. In germline, CDR1 is GTSNPN, CDR2 SVGIG (reference sequence). With 2 bases removed from V and 4 bases from J, the gap between germline ends came to 6 bases. This CDR3 has 12 residues. CDR3 residues: CAWSTQNQPQHF. The CDR3 nucleotides read TGTGCCTGGAGTACACAGAATCAGCCCCAGCATTTT.

The CDR3, as DNA: TGTGCCAGCAGCCAGGGGTTGACTGGAAACACCATATATTTT. As protein: CASSQGLTGNTIYF. V is TRBV6-6 and J is TRBJ1-3, with D maybe TRBD1 (6 bases). The CDR3 consists of 14 residues. The germline V and J ends were trimmed by 6 bases and 2 bases, with 11 bases remaining between them. Germline CDR1 and CDR2: MNHNY and SVGAGI (reference sequence).

CDR3 in amino acids: CASSRSSGVAKNIQYF. The CDR3, as DNA: TGTGCCAGCTCCCGGAGCAGCGGGGTAGCCAAAAACATTCAGTACTTC. V and J are TRBV18 and TRBJ2-4; 7 nucleotides line up with TRBD2. Germline trimming cut 6 bases from V and 0 bases from J; bases unmatched to any gene: 8. The germline gives CDR1 KGHSH, CDR2 LQKENI. The CDR3 covers 16 residues.

V and J are TRBV7-2 and TRBJ2-7; D is possibly TRBD1 (6 bases). The length of the CDR3 is 14 residues. The germline V gene encodes CDR1 SGHTA and CDR2 FQGNSA. V was trimmed by 3 bases and J by 5 bases, leaving 14 bases between them. CDR3 nucleotide sequence: TGTGCCAGCAGCTTGTCGCAGGGGTTCCACGAGCAGTACTTC. This encodes CASSLSQGFHEQYF.

The CDR3 sequence: CASSLVLAGKREQFF. In DNA, the CDR3 is TGTGCCAGCAGCTTGGTTCTAGCGGGTAAACGGGAGCAGTTCTTC. The rearrangement joins TRBV5-6 to TRBJ2-1; TRBD2 matches at 8 bases. Trimming took 0 bases from V and 10 from J; bases not matched to a gene: 9. This CDR3 comprises 15 residues. Germline V gene data show CDR1 as SGHDT and CDR2 as YYEEEE.

V gene TRBV28 combines with J gene TRBJ1-1, with D unclear. The CDR3 extends over 13 amino acids. V lost 10 bases to trimming and J lost 8 bases, with 20 bases between them. The V gene's germline CDR1 is MDHEN and CDR2 SYDVKM. The CDR3 spells CATQPDGTYEAFF. In nucleotides, the CDR3 is TGTGCCACCCAACCGGACGGAACGTACGAAGCTTTCTTT.

This clone came up once. The rearrangement uses TRBV5-5 and TRBJ2-3; tentative D call: TRBD2 (6 bases). Trimming left V 5 bases short and J 2 bases short, with 12 bases between. The germline V gene encodes CDR1 SGHKS and CDR2 YYEKEE (reference sequence). The CDR3 has 14 amino acids. The CDR3 DNA reads as TGTGCCAGCAGACGGGACTTACTCACAGATACGCAGTATTTT. This encodes CASRRDLLTDTQYF.

The rearrangement uses TRBV6-5 and TRBJ1-4; the D is unclear. CDR3 length: 14 residues. Looked up from germline, CDR1 is MNHEY and CDR2 is SVGAGI. V lost 6 bases and J 7 bases, leaving 15 bases between the germline ends. For the CDR3, the DNA is TGTGCCAGCAGCCGTTCGATGGTTGGTGAAAAACTGTTTTTT. This translates into CASSRSMVGEKLFF.

V gene TRBV20-1 combines with J gene TRBJ1-1, with a possible D match to TRBD1 (6 bases). CDR1 DFQATT and CDR2 SNEGSKA come from the germline V gene (reference sequence). Trimming stripped 4 bases from V and 6 bases from J, with 9 bases between. The CDR3 length is 11 residues. The CDR3 reads CSATQGSEAFF. The CDR3 DNA is TGCAGTGCTACACAGGGCTCTGAAGCTTTCTTT.

Written as DNA, the CDR3 is TGTGCCAGCAGCTTAGCAGGGGATGAAAAACTGTTTTTT. Residues: CASSLAGDEKLFF. The rearrangement joins TRBV7-8 to TRBJ1-4, with D perhaps matching TRBD1 (5 bases). The V gene lost 0 bases and the J gene lost 6 bases, with 5 bases spanning the gap. Germline assignment: CDR1 SGHVS and CDR2 FQNEAQ. The CDR3 is made up of 13 amino acids.

This clone was detected a few times. V is TRBV2 and J is TRBJ2-7; unclear D gene. This CDR3 comprises 15 residues. Germline V CDR1 and CDR2: SNHLY, FYNNEI. Trimming removed 6 bases from V and 2 bases from J, with 17 bases in between. In DNA, the CDR3 is TGTGCCAGCAGGTTTCTGGCGGCCGGAACCTACGAGCAGTACGTC. Its protein product is CASRFLAAGTYEQYV.

The chain couples TRBV14 to TRBJ2-6, with D unclear. Germline V CDR1 and CDR2: SGHDN, FVKESK. V was pared by 0 bases and J by 0 bases, with 6 bases between. CDR3 length: 16 residues. For the CDR3, the DNA is TGTGCCAGCAGCCAAGAGGGCCGCTCTGGGGCCAACGTCCTGACTTTC. This gives the protein CASSQEGRSGANVLTF.

This clone was seen a handful of times. The CDR3 reads CASSQEGTGTLYEQYF. The CDR3 nucleotides read TGCGCCAGCAGCCAAGAAGGGACAGGTACCCTCTACGAGCAGTACTTC. The chain has TRBV4-1 and TRBJ2-7; 8 nucleotides agree with TRBD1. Unmatched junction bases numbered 7, after V lost 0 bases and J lost 3 bases. This CDR3 is built from 16 residues. Germline CDR1 and CDR2: MGHRA and YSYEKL.

The V gene is TRBV5-4, the J gene TRBJ2-3; D call uncertain. The CDR3 covers 13 residues. V was shortened by 3 bases and J by 0 bases, with 5 bases between the two germline ends. Per the germline V gene, CDR1 is SGHNT and CDR2 is YYREEE (reference sequence). The CDR3 protein is CASSSPSTDTQYF. The CDR3 nucleotides are TGTGCCAGCAGCTCCCCAAGCACAGATACGCAGTATTTT.